The rows below give T cell receptor beta chains drawn from one sample of a study of cytomegalovirus exposure and HLA in healthy donors. TCRdb's table, derived via immunoSEQ multiplex PCR, lists solely in-frame clones and lacks some. The sample has 82,000 or so clones; 85% to 95% are singletons. Sample: PBMCs. These receptors were collected from a man in his late teens or twenties in good health and CMV-seronegative. Both conserved end residues are part of each CDR3. D genes are given only for firm matches.

V: TRBV7-9; J: TRBJ2-1; D: .; CDR3: CASSAPPGRGFNNEQFF
V: TRBV27; J: TRBJ2-1; D: TRBD1; CDR3: CASSLFLGGHTTSNEQFF
V: TRBV7-8; J: TRBJ2-1; D: TRBD2; CDR3: CASRPQALAGVLYNEQFF
V: TRBV19; J: TRBJ2-2; D: TRBD1; CDR3: CASTQGQINTGELFF
V: TRBV5-1; J: TRBJ2-3; D: TRBD2; CDR3: CASSLGGLAGGLSTDTQYF
V: TRBV19; J: TRBJ1-4; D: TRBD1; CDR3: CASNGDRLNEKLFF
V: TRBV9; J: TRBJ2-5; D: .; CDR3: CASSVWDSGVLTQYF
V: TRBV6-5; J: TRBJ1-1; D: .; CDR3: CASSYHGKDTEAFF
V: TRBV4-2; J: TRBJ2-2; D: .; CDR3: CASSQSEGSEWGTGELFF
V: TRBV19; J: TRBJ1-2; D: TRBD1; CDR3: CASSMSPRQGANYGYTF
V: TRBV5-1; J: TRBJ2-7; D: .; CDR3: CASSLESVQVYEQYF
V: TRBV4-3; J: TRBJ2-2; D: .; CDR3: CASSQEGGRGTGELFF
V: TRBV5-4; J: TRBJ2-5; D: TRBD2; CDR3: CASSFTGLVHGETQYF
V: TRBV19; J: TRBJ1-5; D: .; CDR3: CASSGRPGLKGSQPQHF
V: TRBV4-3; J: TRBJ2-3; D: TRBD2; CDR3: CASSQEAGEPDTQYF
V: TRBV5-1; J: TRBJ2-1; D: TRBD2; CDR3: CASSLAGTSGGAQFF
V: TRBV7-9; J: TRBJ2-5; D: TRBD1; CDR3: CASSHNYRGAWETQYF
V: TRBV5-1; J: TRBJ2-7; D: .; CDR3: CASSVDQTGLSYEQYF
V: TRBV9; J: TRBJ2-1; D: TRBD2; CDR3: CASSVGVAGDWGNEQFF
V: TRBV19; J: TRBJ1-1; D: .; CDR3: CASSSSRGNTEAFF
V: TRBV18; J: TRBJ1-4; D: .; CDR3: CASSRTQGWNEKLFF
V: TRBV5-1; J: TRBJ2-7; D: TRBD1; CDR3: CASSTGQAISYEQYF
V: TRBV5-4; J: TRBJ1-4; D: .; CDR3: CASSLGLNEKLFF
V: TRBV5-6; J: TRBJ1-1; D: .; CDR3: CASSLRRRDTEAFF
V: TRBV27; J: TRBJ1-5; D: TRBD1; CDR3: CASRGGQGKFFPQHF
V: TRBV4-2; J: TRBJ2-7; D: .; CDR3: CASSQDGASSYEQYF
V: TRBV6-5; J: TRBJ1-5; D: .; CDR3: CASSPDSISNQPQHF
V: TRBV30; J: TRBJ1-3; D: TRBD1; CDR3: CAWSLPGGEYSGNTIYF
V: TRBV5-1; J: TRBJ1-6; D: TRBD1; CDR3: CASSSGQGNSPLHF
V: TRBV6-5; J: TRBJ1-4; D: TRBD1; CDR3: CASRQGAGDLFF
V: TRBV7-8; J: TRBJ2-1; D: TRBD2; CDR3: CASETDGGADEQFF
V: TRBV19; J: TRBJ1-1; D: TRBD1; CDR3: CASSIVTGTGISRAFF
V: TRBV7-2; J: TRBJ1-5; D: .; CDR3: CASSPQTDNQPQHF
V: TRBV12-5; J: TRBJ1-5; D: .; CDR3: CASGLSRLAGNNQPQHF
V: TRBV6-1; J: TRBJ2-5; D: TRBD2; CDR3: CASSGGGQETQYF
V: TRBV28; J: TRBJ2-7; D: .; CDR3: CASSLLGVTSEQYF
V: TRBV6-5; J: TRBJ1-2; D: TRBD1; CDR3: CASSYQGAAGYTF
V: TRBV29-1; J: TRBJ1-5; D: TRBD1; CDR3: CSARTGGNQPQHF
V: TRBV7-9; J: TRBJ1-2; D: TRBD1; CDR3: CASSYPGQGAYGYTF
V: TRBV5-1; J: TRBJ2-7; D: .; CDR3: CASNAAGTSYEQYF
V: TRBV6-5; J: TRBJ2-1; D: .; CDR3: CASMRGGSYNEQFF
V: TRBV6-4; J: TRBJ2-2; D: TRBD1; CDR3: CASSAGTGGTGELFF
V: TRBV27; J: TRBJ1-2; D: TRBD1; CDR3: CASRLRTGPNYGYTF
V: TRBV6-5; J: TRBJ1-2; D: TRBD1; CDR3: CASSYSRQGQGGYTF
V: TRBV30; J: TRBJ1-1; D: .; CDR3: CAWSVFYTEAFF
V: TRBV7-6; J: TRBJ2-7; D: TRBD2; CDR3: CASSPKRESYEQYF
V: TRBV10-1; J: TRBJ2-7; D: .; CDR3: CASSDPGPEGAYEQYF
V: TRBV18; J: TRBJ2-3; D: .; CDR3: CASSSRVDTQYF
V: TRBV10-3; J: TRBJ1-1; D: .; CDR3: CAISESSLVGKAFF
V: TRBV30; J: TRBJ2-7; D: TRBD1; CDR3: CAWVDRGRSYEQYF
V: TRBV7-2; J: TRBJ1-5; D: .; CDR3: CASSLVAQGQPQHF